The next 27 T cell receptor beta chains were all read from a single sample in a study of CD8 T cells in ankylosing spondylitis. TCRdb re-called the 5' RACE reads through MiXCR, storing one row per CDR3 protein. The data hold some 130,000 distinct CDR3 sequences, with roughly 15% observed a single time. The source material was blood, either unsorted or a sorted T cell fraction (not recorded which). Every receptor here comes from a female donor with ankylosing spondylitis or in good health (not recorded which).

A remark on this clonotype: At one boundary the junction diverges from the germline segment, which might be a read error. This sequence joins TRBV20-1 and TRBJ2-3, with 10 bases fitting TRBD2. Looked up from germline, CDR1 is DFQATT and CDR2 is SNEGSKA (reference sequence). CDR3 size: 17 residues. The CDR3 is CCAREVSSGSFADTQYF. The CDR3 region has the DNA TGCTGTGCTAGAGAGGTATCTAGCGGGAGTTTCGCAGATACGCAGTATTTT.

The V gene is TRBV7-2, the J gene TRBJ2-5; D is perhaps TRBD2 (6 bases). The CDR3 length is 17 residues. CDR1 SGHTA and CDR2 FQGNSA come from the germline V gene. V was shortened by 0 bases and J by 2 bases, with 16 bases between the two germline ends. CDR3 DNA: TGTGCCAGCAGCTTAGCTGTAGGACTAACGATTCAAGAGACCCAGTACTTC. Translated: CASSLAVGLTIQETQYF. Supplemented by reference TRBV7-2 and TRBJ2-5, the full variable domain reads GAGVSQSPSNKVTEKGKDVELRCDPISGHTALYWYRQSLGQGLEFLIYFQGNSAPDKSGLPSDRFSAERTGGSVSTLTIQRTQQEDSAVYLCASSLAVGLTIQETQYFGPGTRLLVL.

This clonotype turned up a few times. The chain links TRBV5-1 to TRBJ2-1; weak D call: TRBD2 (6 bases). The V gene lost 0 bases and the J gene lost 8 bases, with 15 bases spanning the gap. Germline CDR1 is SGHRS and CDR2 is YFSETQ. This CDR3 is 15 amino acids long. The chain's CDR3 is CASSLASDAIYEQFF. The CDR3 bases are TGCGCCAGCAGCTTGGCTAGCGACGCCATCTATGAGCAGTTCTTC.

For this clonotype: An end of the junction differs from the germline gene, which may be a read error. The J gene is TRBJ1-4, the V gene TRBV5-1; D is undetermined. Per germline, CDR1 SGHRS and CDR2 YFSETQ. The CDR3 sequence is 15 residues long. The CDR3 loop reads CASSLAHPEEEKLFF. Here the CDR3 DNA reads TGCGCCAGCAGCTTGGCCCACCCTGAAGAGGAAAAACTGTTTTTC.

V usage is TRBV3-1 and J usage is TRBJ2-1, with 9 bases identical to TRBD1. The CDR3 runs 15 residues. Trimming cost V 4 bases and J 6 bases; bases outside gene matches: 7. Germline values: CDR1 LGHDT, CDR2 YNNKEL (reference sequence). The CDR3 here is CASSPGQGYSNEQFF. The CDR3 nucleotides read TGTGCCAGCAGCCCGGGACAGGGTTACTCCAATGAGCAGTTCTTC.

The gene calls are TRBV20-1 and TRBJ2-7; no clear D gene. The CDR3 is 12 residues long. Germline V lookup: CDR1 DFQATT, CDR2 SNEGSKA (reference sequence). The V gene lost 2 bases and the J gene lost 2 bases, with 7 bases spanning the gap. DNA for the CDR3: TGCAGTGCTAGACTACAAACCTACGAGCAGTACTTC. Translating gives CSARLQTYEQYF.

The gene calls are TRBV20-1 and TRBJ2-3, with 11 positions matching TRBD2. The germline CDR1 and CDR2 sequences are DFQATT and SNEGSKA (reference sequence). CDR3 length: 14 amino acids. The V segment lost 2 bases and the J segment 3 bases; nucleotides outside the gene matches: 1. In DNA form, the CDR3 reads TGCAGTGCTAGACTAGCGGGAGGAACAGATACGCAGTATTTT. Amino acids: CSARLAGGTDTQYF.

The rearrangement links TRBV12-3 or TRBV12-4 to TRBJ2-7; 8 bases agree with TRBD2. The CDR3 runs 15 residues. The trim removed 3 bases at V and 2 bases at J, leaving 6 bases unmatched. The CDR3 protein is CASSLLASGPYEQYF. DNA of the CDR3: TGTGCCAGCAGTTTGCTCGCTAGCGGGCCCTACGAGCAGTACTTC.

This clonotype was found many times. CDR3 loop: CASSLVGQSNQPQHF. The CDR3 DNA sequence: TGTGCCAGCAGCTTAGTTGGTCAGTCAAATCAGCCCCAGCATTTT. The chain carries TRBV7-8 and TRBJ1-5; D gene uncertain. The CDR3 runs to 15 residues. Per the germline V gene, CDR1 is SGHVS and CDR2 is FQNEAQ. Trimming cost V 1 base and J 4 bases, with 11 bases left between them.

This clonotype has only a few counts. J is TRBJ2-5 and V is TRBV18; D remains unclear. The CDR3 is 12 residues long. The germline V and J ends were trimmed by 2 bases and 4 bases, with 5 bases remaining between them. Germline values: CDR1 KGHSH, CDR2 LQKENI. In nucleotides, the CDR3 is TGTGCCAGCTCACCAATGGGAGAGACCCAGTACTTC. This translates into CASSPMGETQYF.

V and J are TRBV6-6 and TRBJ2-5; maybe TRBD2 (5 bases). CDR3 length: 13 amino acids. The V end was cut by 10 bases, the J end by 6 bases, with 18 bases between. In germline, CDR1 is MNHNY, CDR2 SVGAGI (reference sequence). The CDR3 nucleotides read TGTGCCACCAGCGGTCCGGTTATTAAGACCCAGTACTTC. Its protein is CATSGPVIKTQYF.

Many counts were recorded for this clonotype. V is TRBV6-1 and J is TRBJ1-5; TRBD1 is a possible D gene (5 bases). This CDR3 comprises 14 residues. The ends were cut back, 6 bases at V and 2 bases at J, with 11 bases in the middle. Germline V gene lookup returns CDR1 MNHNS and CDR2 SASEGT. The DNA for the CDR3 is TGTGCCAGCAGCCTCAGGGAAGGCAATCAGCCCCAGCATTTT. Translation: CASSLREGNQPQHF.

There are many counts of this clonotype. V gene TRBV20-1 combines with J gene TRBJ2-7, with 9 bases identical to TRBD1. The V gene end was trimmed by 5 bases and the J gene end by 2 bases; junction bases not matched to a gene: 7. The CDR3 length is 14 residues. The V gene's germline CDR1 is DFQATT and CDR2 SNEGSKA (reference sequence). The CDR3 DNA is TGCAGTGCTCAAGAACAGGGGGCCGCCTACGAGCAGTACTTC. This sequence encodes CSAQEQGAAYEQYF.

This rearrangement joins TRBV6-5 to TRBJ2-1, with 9 positions matching TRBD1. This CDR3 is 15 amino acids long. Germline assignment: CDR1 MNHEY and CDR2 SVGAGI. Trimming removed 3 bases from V and 8 bases from J; junction bases left unmatched: 8. This CDR3 is CASSYGQGFSYEQFF. The DNA for the CDR3 is TGTGCCAGCAGTTATGGACAGGGGTTCTCATATGAGCAGTTCTTC.

This chain connects TRBV5-1 to TRBJ2-1; D is ambiguous. The CDR3 has 12 amino acids. The V end lost 4 bases, the J end lost 10 bases, and 12 bases lay between the germline ends. The germline V gene encodes CDR1 SGHRS and CDR2 YFSETQ. CDR3 region: CASSVEGSEQFF. As DNA, the CDR3 is TGCGCCAGCAGCGTGGAAGGAAGCGAGCAGTTCTTC.

Ten or more counts support this clonotype. This chain links TRBV5-1 with TRBJ1-1, with D maybe TRBD1 (5 bases). Germline CDR1 and CDR2: SGHRS and YFSETQ. Trimming removed 4 bases from V and 0 bases from J, with 16 bases in between. This CDR3 region has 16 residues. The CDR3 region has the DNA TGCGCCAGCAGCAGACTAGTGGAGGGGATGAACACTGAAGCTTTCTTT. Translation gives CASSRLVEGMNTEAFF.

This clonotype was found a few times. This chain connects TRBV12-3 or TRBV12-4 to TRBJ1-1, with 8 positions matching TRBD1. The CDR3 is 16 amino acids. Trimming at V came to 3 bases and at J to 4 bases, leaving 10 bases not matched to a gene. The CDR3 spells CASSLQGANLGTEAFF. The DNA of the CDR3 is TGTGCCAGCAGTTTGCAGGGGGCTAATTTGGGCACTGAAGCTTTCTTT.

In this sample, this clonotype turned up many times. The chain couples TRBV6-1 to TRBJ2-2, with 8 bases matching TRBD1. This CDR3 has 13 amino acids. The V gene's germline CDR1 is MNHNS and CDR2 SASEGT. V dropped 4 bases and J dropped 6; count of bases not matched to a gene: 1. CDR3 protein: CASSGDRPGELFF. For the CDR3, the DNA is TGTGCCAGCAGTGGGGACAGGCCCGGGGAGCTGTTTTTT.

Points on this clonotype: This clone may be a read error of a much larger clone one base away. The chain joins TRBV5-1 to TRBJ1-2; possible D gene TRBD1, 5 bases. Germline V gene lookup returns CDR1 SGHRS and CDR2 YFSETQ. Trimming pared 4 bases from V and 8 bases from J, leaving 15 bases between. CDR3 length: 13 residues. The CDR3 is CASSPDRPRGYTF. The CDR3, as DNA: TGCGCCAGCAGCCCAGACAGACCGAGAGGCTACACCTTC.

The genes are TRBV5-8 and TRBJ2-3, with 9 bases lining up with TRBD2. The CDR3 contains 17 residues. Germline CDR1 SGHTS, CDR2 YDEGEE. Unmatched junction bases numbered 7, after V lost 0 bases and J lost 2 bases. CDR3 in DNA: TGTGCCAGCAGCTTGGACGGTGGCGGGGGGGCCACAGATACGCAGTATTTT. This translates into CASSLDGGGGATDTQYF.

The table lists this clonotype with many counts. This sequence joins TRBV12-3 or TRBV12-4 and TRBJ2-3; D is unresolved. CDR3 length: 12 amino acids. Trimming left V 4 bases short and J 4 bases short, with 6 bases between. The CDR3 loop reads CASSSPADTQYF. CDR3 bases: TGTGCCAGCAGTTCCCCGGCAGATACGCAGTATTTT.

This clonotype was picked up many times. The rearrangement links TRBV5-1 to TRBJ2-1; D is perhaps TRBD1 or TRBD2 (6 bases each). V shed 4 bases and J shed 4 bases, with 15 bases lying between them. The CDR3 extends over 15 amino acids. Germline loops: CDR1 SGHRS, CDR2 YFSETQ. The CDR3 spells CASSRGTGTYNEQFF. CDR3 nucleotide sequence: TGCGCCAGCAGCCGAGGCACAGGGACTTACAATGAGCAGTTCTTC.

This clonotype was detected ten times or more. V usage is TRBV20-1 and J usage is TRBJ2-2; 8 bases map to TRBD2. CDR3 length: 14 amino acids. Germline V gives CDR1 DFQATT, CDR2 SNEGSKA (reference sequence). V dropped 6 bases and J dropped 2; count of bases not matched to a gene: 5. The CDR3 reads CSALSGSNTGELFF. For the CDR3, the DNA is TGCAGTGCCTTGAGCGGGAGTAACACCGGGGAGCTGTTTTTT.

In regard to this clonotype: Just one base apart from a much larger clone, this may be a read error. This chain links TRBV5-1 with TRBJ2-5; unclear D gene. The CDR3 is 14 residues long. V was trimmed by 4 bases and J by 6 bases, leaving 16 bases between them. Germline loops: CDR1 SGHRS, CDR2 YFSETQ. The CDR3 here is CASSQNPSKKTQYF. For the CDR3, the DNA is TGCGCCAGCAGCCAGAACCCAAGTAAAAAGACCCAGTACTTC.

The chain has TRBV6-4 and TRBJ2-1, with D perhaps TRBD1 or TRBD2 (5 bases each). Germline-derived CDR1 and CDR2 are MRHNA and SNTAGT. The germline V and J ends were trimmed by 2 bases and 0 bases, with 14 bases remaining between them. The CDR3 loop spans 17 amino acids. CDR3 in DNA: TGTGCCAGCAGTGACCGTTTAACGAGGGGCTCCTACAATGAGCAGTTCTTC. Translation gives CASSDRLTRGSYNEQFF.

In regard to this clonotype: A much larger clone is a single base away; this may be a read error. The rearrangement uses TRBV5-6 and TRBJ2-6, with D maybe TRBD1 (5 bases). Germline V gene lookup returns CDR1 SGHDT and CDR2 YYEEEE. CDR3 length equals 15 residues. The chain's CDR3 is CASSFRQTGANGLTF. The CDR3, as DNA: TGTGCCAGCAGCTTTAGACAGACTGGGGCCAACGGCCTGACTTTC.

In this sample, this clonotype turned up many times. This chain uses TRBV29-1 with TRBJ2-5; possible D gene TRBD2, 6 bases. The germline V and J ends were trimmed by 4 bases and 5 bases, with 8 bases remaining between them. The germline gives CDR1 SQVTM, CDR2 ANQGSEA. CDR3 size: 11 residues. The CDR3 here is CSVGEVETQYF. The CDR3 bases are TGCAGCGTTGGGGAGGTTGAGACCCAGTACTTC. Looking up the rest from reference TRBV29-1 and TRBJ2-5 gives the full variable domain: SAVISQKPSRDICQRGTSLTIQCQVDSQVTMMFWYRQQPGQSLTLIATANQGSEATYESGFVIDKFPISRPNLTFSTLTVSNMSPEDSSIYLCSVGEVETQYFGPGTRLLVL.